This record concerns one TCR beta chain sequence. As to treatment: randomized to nivolumab then ipilimumab (arm A) or the reverse (arm B). Patients had received no earlier DNA-damaging chemotherapy. Live CD3+CD8+ CD19− CD56− cells were sorted from PBMCs. Generated by immunoSEQ multiplex PCR, the TCRdb table keeps only in-frame clones and is missing some. This sample has 8,400 or so clones; about three fifths occur once, and the top ten carry 50%. This entry is derived from a study of sequential checkpoint blockade in melanoma. Study-level information: Arm A got nivolumab then ipilimumab; arm B the reverse, 1:1. After both sequences, patients received maintenance nivolumab.

Germline V gene data show CDR1 as SGHTA and CDR2 as FQGNSA. Trimming took 1 base from V and 2 from J, leaving 11 bases between them. The CDR3 is 15 amino acids. The source material was CD8+ T cells sorted from blood (inferred from file names), sampled from a patient given nivolumab and ipilimumab in sequence. The chain carries TRBV7-2 and TRBJ1-2, with D possibly being TRBD1 (5 bases). The receptor comes from a human patient with melanoma. Some clones in this sample may be carry-over from other donors' samples. DNA of the CDR3: TGTGCCAGCAGCTTAGAAACAGGCCGAAACTATGGCTACACCTTC. Amino acids: CASSLETGRNYGYTF.